This entry describes one T cell receptor (beta chain). As yet, its antigen is unknown. Germline and genes here are mouse. This entry is derived from a study of CD8+ T cells in alopecia areata. The overall study: Female C3H/HeJ mice aged roughly 7-10 weeks received skin from spontaneously alopecic C3H/HeJ graft donors aged about 6-12 months.

Investigators isolated RNA and reverse transcribed it into cDNA to act as the sequencing template. Repertoires were generated with immunoSEQ multiplex PCR, while TCRdb's copy carries only in-frame clones and drops some. Singletons are absent from the sample, which has some 120,000 clones. The study's findings and limits: Clonality exceeded that of normal scalp in lesional scalp, most notably in alopecia totalis/universalis.

Sample: lesional skin. The TCR sequence derives from a C3H/HeJ mouse with alopecia areata. MHC haplotype: H2-k.

CDR3 sequence: CASSDEPGRGAEQFF. The DNA read from the CDR3 is TGTGCCAGCAGTGATGAACCAGGGAGGGGGGCT. V is TRBV13-1 and J is TRBJ2-1; a weak D match, TRBD1 (6 bases). Read coverage stops 4 residues before the CDR3 terminus; the germline J gene supplies the remainder. Germline loops: CDR1 NSHNY, CDR2 SYGAGN. The CDR3 runs 15 residues.